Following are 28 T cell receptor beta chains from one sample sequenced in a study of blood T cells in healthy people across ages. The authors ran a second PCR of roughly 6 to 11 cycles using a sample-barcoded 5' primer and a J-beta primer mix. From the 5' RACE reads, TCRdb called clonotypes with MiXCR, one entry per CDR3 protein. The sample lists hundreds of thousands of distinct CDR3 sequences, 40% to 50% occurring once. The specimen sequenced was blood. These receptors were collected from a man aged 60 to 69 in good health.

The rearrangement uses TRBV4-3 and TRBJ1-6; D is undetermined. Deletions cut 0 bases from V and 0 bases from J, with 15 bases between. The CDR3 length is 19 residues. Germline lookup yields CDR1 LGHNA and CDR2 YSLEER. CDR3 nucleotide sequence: TGCGCCAGCAGCCAAGACAGAGTTCAAGCCACCTCCTATAATTCACCCCTCCACTTT. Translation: CASSQDRVQATSYNSPLHF.

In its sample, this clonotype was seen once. CDR3 coding DNA: TGTGCCAGCAGTTTACTACAGGGTCGCGACTACACCTTC. Translated: CASSLLQGRDYTF. The gene calls are TRBV27 and TRBJ1-2; weak D call: TRBD1 (6 bases). The germline V gene has CDR1 MNHEY and CDR2 SMNVEV (reference sequence). Trimming pared 2 bases from V and 10 bases from J, leaving 14 bases between. The CDR3 has 13 amino acids.

CDR3: CSASFGGGGYTF. The CDR3 nucleotides are TGCAGTGCTAGCTTTGGCGGGGGCGGCTACACCTTC. This chain connects TRBV20-1 to TRBJ1-2, with D perhaps matching TRBD1 (6 bases). V dropped 3 bases and J dropped 8 bases, with 13 bases sitting between them. The CDR3 spans 12 residues. Germline V gene lookup returns CDR1 DFQATT and CDR2 SNEGSKA (reference sequence).

This CDR3 reads CSVGDDTLAFGYTF. The CDR3 DNA reads as TGCAGCGTTGGGGATGACACCCTCGCTTTTGGCTACACCTTC. The chain joins TRBV29-1 to TRBJ1-2; D not resolved. Trimming stripped 4 bases from V and 7 bases from J, with 19 bases between. The germline V gene has CDR1 SQVTM and CDR2 ANQGSEA. The CDR3 runs to 14 residues. The variable domain in full, completed from reference TRBV29-1 and TRBJ1-2, reads SAVISQKPSRDICQRGTSLTIQCQVDSQVTMMFWYRQQPGQSLTLIATANQGSEATYESGFVIDKFPISRPNLTFSTLTVSNMSPEDSSIYLCSVGDDTLAFGYTFGSGTRLTVV.

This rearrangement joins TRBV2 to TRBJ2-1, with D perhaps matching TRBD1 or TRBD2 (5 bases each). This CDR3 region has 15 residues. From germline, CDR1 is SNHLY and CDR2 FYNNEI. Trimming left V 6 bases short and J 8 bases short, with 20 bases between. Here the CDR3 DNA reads TGTGCCAGCAGGTTAGAGGGGACCGCGAGCTATGAGCAGTTCTTC. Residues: CASRLEGTASYEQFF.

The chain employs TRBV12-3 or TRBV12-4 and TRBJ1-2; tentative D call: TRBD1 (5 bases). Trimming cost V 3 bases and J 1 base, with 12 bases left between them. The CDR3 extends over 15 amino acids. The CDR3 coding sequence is TGTGCCAGCAGTTTCGGGGGAATCGGTAACTATGGCTACACCTTC. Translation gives CASSFGGIGNYGYTF.

CDR3 sequence (DNA): TGCAGCGTTGGTAGGGGCCCAAGTGAAAAACTGTTTTTT. This gives the protein CSVGRGPSEKLFF. The rearrangement joins TRBV29-1 to TRBJ1-4; a possible D gene is TRBD1 (5 bases). Trimming took off 4 bases at V and 7 bases at J, with 13 bases between the two ends. This CDR3 is 13 amino acids long. From germline, CDR1 is SQVTM and CDR2 ANQGSEA.

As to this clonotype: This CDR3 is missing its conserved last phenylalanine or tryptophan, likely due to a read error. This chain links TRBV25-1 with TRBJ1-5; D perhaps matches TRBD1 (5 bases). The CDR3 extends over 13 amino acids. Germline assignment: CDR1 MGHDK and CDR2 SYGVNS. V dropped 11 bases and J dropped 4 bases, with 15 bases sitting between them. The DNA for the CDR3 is TGTGCCGCAGGTGGCAGGGAGAATCAGCCCCAGCATGTT. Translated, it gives CAAGGRENQPQHV.

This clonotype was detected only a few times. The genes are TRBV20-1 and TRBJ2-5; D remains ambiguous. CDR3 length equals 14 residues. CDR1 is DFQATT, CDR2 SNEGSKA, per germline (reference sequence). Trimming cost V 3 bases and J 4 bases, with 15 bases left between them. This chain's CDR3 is CSASPGLGLETQYF. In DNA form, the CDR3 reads TGCAGTGCTAGTCCGGGCCTAGGGCTAGAGACCCAGTACTTC.

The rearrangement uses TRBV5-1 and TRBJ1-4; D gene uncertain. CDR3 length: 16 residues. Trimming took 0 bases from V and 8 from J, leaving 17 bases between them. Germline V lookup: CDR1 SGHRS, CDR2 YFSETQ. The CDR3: CASSLAGSDLREKLFF. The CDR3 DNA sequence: TGCGCCAGCAGCTTGGCCGGGAGCGACTTAAGGGAAAAACTGTTTTTT.

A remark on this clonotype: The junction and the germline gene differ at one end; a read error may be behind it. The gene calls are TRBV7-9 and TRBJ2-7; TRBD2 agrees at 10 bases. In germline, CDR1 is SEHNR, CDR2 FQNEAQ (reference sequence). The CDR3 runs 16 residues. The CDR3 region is CASSFVTSGTSYGQYF. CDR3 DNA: TGTGCCAGCAGCTTTGTAACTAGCGGGACCTCCTACGGGCAGTACTTC.

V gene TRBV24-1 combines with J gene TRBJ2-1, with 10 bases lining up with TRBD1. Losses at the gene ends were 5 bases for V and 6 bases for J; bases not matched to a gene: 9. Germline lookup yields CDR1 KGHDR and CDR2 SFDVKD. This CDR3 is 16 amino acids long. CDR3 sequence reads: CATSGSGTGDSNEQFF. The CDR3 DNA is TGTGCCACCAGTGGTTCCGGGACAGGGGACAGCAATGAGCAGTTCTTC.

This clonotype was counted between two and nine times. The CDR3 protein is CASRRNGYTF. Written as DNA, the CDR3 is TGTGCCAGCAGGAGAAATGGCTACACCTTC. The chain carries TRBV28 and TRBJ1-2; no clear D gene. CDR3 length: 10 residues. Looked up from germline, CDR1 is MDHEN and CDR2 is SYDVKM. V was pared by 6 bases and J by 6 bases, with 5 bases between.

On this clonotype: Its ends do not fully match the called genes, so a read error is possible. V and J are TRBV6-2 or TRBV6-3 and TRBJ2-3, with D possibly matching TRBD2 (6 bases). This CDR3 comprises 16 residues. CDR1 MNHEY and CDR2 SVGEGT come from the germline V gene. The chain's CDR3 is CASSSQRAVRADAQYF. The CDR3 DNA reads TGTGCCAGCAGTTCTCAGCGGGCGGTGAGGGCAGATGCGCAGTATTTT.

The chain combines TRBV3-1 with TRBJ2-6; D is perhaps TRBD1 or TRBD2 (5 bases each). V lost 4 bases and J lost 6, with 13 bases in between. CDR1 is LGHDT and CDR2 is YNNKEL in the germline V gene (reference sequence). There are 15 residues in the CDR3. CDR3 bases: TGTGCCAGCAGCCTCGAGTCAGGGACGGCCAACGTCCTGACTTTC. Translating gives CASSLESGTANVLTF.

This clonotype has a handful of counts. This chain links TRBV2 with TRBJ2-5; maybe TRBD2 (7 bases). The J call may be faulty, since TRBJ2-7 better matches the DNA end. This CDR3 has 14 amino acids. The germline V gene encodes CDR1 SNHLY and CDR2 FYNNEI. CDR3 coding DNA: TGTGCCACCTCCCGGGGGGCATTGGAGAACGAGCAGTACTTC. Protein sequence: CATSRGALENEQYF.

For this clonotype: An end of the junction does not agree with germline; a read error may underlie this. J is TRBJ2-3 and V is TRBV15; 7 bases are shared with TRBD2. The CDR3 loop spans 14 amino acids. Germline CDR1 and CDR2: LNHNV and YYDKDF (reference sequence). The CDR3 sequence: CATRTGSGAETQYF. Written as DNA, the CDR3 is TGTGCCACCAGGACGGGCAGCGGGGCAGAAACGCAGTATTTT.

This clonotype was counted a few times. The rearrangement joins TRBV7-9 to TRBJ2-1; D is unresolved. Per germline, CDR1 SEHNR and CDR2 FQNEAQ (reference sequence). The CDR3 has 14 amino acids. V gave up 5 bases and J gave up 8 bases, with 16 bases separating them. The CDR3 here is CASSLVRGGHEQFF. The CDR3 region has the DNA TGTGCCAGCAGCCTGGTTCGAGGTGGCCATGAGCAGTTCTTC.

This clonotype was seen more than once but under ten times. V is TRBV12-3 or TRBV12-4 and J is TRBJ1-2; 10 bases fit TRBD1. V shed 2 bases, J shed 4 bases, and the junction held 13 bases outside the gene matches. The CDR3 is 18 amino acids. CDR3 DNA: TGTGCCAGCAGTTTACTCCCCGGGACAGGGGCTGCCTTCTATGGCTACACCTTC. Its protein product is CASSLLPGTGAAFYGYTF.

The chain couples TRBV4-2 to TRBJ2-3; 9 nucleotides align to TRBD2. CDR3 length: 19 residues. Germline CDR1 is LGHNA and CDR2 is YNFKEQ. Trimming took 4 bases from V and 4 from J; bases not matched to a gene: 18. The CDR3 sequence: CASSRGSAGGQTRADTQYF. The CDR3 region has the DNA TGTGCCAGCAGCCGAGGATCAGCGGGGGGACAAACGCGGGCAGATACGCAGTATTTT.

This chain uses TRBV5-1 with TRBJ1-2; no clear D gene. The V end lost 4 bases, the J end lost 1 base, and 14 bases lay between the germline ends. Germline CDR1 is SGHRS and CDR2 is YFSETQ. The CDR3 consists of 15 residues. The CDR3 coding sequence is TGCGCCAGCAGCGATTCTGCGGGGTATAACTATGGCTACACCTTC. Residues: CASSDSAGYNYGYTF.

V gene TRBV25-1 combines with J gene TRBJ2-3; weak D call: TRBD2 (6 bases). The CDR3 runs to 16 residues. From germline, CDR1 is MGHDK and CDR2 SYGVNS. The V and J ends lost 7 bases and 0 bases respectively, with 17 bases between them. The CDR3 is CASTRGERASTDTQYF. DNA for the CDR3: TGTGCCAGCACCAGAGGGGAGCGGGCTAGCACAGATACGCAGTATTTT.

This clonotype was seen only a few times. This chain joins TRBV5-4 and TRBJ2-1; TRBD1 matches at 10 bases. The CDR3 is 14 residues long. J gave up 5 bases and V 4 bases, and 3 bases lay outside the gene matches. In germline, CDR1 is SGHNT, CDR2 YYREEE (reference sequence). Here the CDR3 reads CASSLDRGNNEQFF. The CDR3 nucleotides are TGTGCCAGCAGCCTGGACAGGGGGAACAATGAGCAGTTCTTC.

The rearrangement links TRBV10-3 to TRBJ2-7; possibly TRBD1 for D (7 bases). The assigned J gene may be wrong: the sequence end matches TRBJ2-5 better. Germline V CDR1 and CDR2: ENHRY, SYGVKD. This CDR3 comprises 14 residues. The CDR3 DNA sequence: TGTGCCATCAATGGAGGGGGCTTCAAGGAGACCCAGTACTTC. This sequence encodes CAINGGGFKETQYF.

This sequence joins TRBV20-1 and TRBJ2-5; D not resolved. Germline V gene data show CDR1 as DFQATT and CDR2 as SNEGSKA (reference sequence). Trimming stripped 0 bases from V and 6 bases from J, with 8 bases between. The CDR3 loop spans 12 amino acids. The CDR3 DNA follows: TGCAGTGCTAGAGAGTCGATACAGACCCAGTACTTC. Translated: CSARESIQTQYF.

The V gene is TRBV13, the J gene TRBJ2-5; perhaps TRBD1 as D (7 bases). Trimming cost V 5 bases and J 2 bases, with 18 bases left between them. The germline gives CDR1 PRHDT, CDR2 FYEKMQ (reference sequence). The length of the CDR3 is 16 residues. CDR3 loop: CASSRAGTAEQETQYF. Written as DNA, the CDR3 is TGTGCCAGCAGCCGGGCGGGGACAGCGGAACAAGAGACCCAGTACTTC.

This CDR3 reads CASSPTRSGVPDYTF. The CDR3 DNA follows: TGTGCCAGCTCACCTACTAGATCAGGGGTTCCCGACTACACCTTC. The chain combines TRBV18 with TRBJ1-2; TRBD1 is a possible D gene (6 bases). Germline CDR1 reads KGHSH; CDR2 reads LQKENI. CDR3 length: 15 residues. Trimming pared 3 bases from V and 10 bases from J, leaving 21 bases between.

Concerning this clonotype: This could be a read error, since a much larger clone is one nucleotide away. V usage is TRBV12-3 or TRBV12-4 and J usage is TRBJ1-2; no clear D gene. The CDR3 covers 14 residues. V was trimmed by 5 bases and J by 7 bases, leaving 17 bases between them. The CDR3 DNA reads TGTGCCAGCAGTCCATACACCGAGGTATGTGGCTACACCTTC. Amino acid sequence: CASSPYTEVCGYTF.